This TCR beta chain is from a study of CDR3 diversity in severe acne. The CDR3 runs to 11 residues. The V and J ends lost 11 bases and 5 bases respectively, with 12 bases between them. TCRdb reanalysed the PCR reads using MiXCR and keeps one entry per CDR3 protein. The sample holds around 83,000 distinct CDR3 sequences; about half are singletons and the top ten take under 14%. Sequencing was performed on blood. This sequence joins TRBV12-3 or TRBV12-4 and TRBJ1-1, with D perhaps TRBD1 (5 bases). The receptor's source is a male donor with severe acne vulgaris. The CDR3 bases are TGTGCCTGCATCGGGGCGACTGAAGCTTTCTTT. Amino acid sequence: CACIGATEAFF.